Detailed here is one T cell receptor beta chain. The CDR3 is 13 amino acids. V gave up 5 bases and J gave up 3 bases, with 8 bases separating them. Germline assignment: CDR1 SGHTA and CDR2 FQGTGA. The data belong to a study of T-cell memory formation after mild COVID-19. TCRdb passed the 5' RACE reads through MiXCR, listing each CDR3 protein once. The table lists about 160,000 distinct CDR3 sequences, about a third of them singletons. The sequenced sample consisted of PBMCs or a T cell subset sorted from them (not recorded which). The chain has TRBV7-3 and TRBJ1-5; no clear D. The sequence was collected from an adult woman who had mild COVID-19 (a few samples of this study predate the infection). Cell type and time point are not known. CDR3 region: CASSTDHNQPQHF. CDR3 coding DNA: TGTGCCAGCAGCACCGACCACAATCAGCCCCAGCATTTT.